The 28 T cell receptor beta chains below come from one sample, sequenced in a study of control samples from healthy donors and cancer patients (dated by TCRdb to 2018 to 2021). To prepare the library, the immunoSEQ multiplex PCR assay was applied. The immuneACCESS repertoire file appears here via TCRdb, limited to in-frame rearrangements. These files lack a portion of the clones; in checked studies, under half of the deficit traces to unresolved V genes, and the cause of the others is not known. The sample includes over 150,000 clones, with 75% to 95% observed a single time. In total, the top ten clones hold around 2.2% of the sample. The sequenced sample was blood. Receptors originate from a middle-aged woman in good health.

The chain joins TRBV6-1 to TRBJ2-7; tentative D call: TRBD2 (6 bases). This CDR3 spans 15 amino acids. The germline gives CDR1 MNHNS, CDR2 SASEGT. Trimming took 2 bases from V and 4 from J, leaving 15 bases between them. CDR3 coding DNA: TGTGCCAGCAGTGAATGGGGGGTTAGTTGGTACGAGCAGTACTTC. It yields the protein CASSEWGVSWYEQYF.

The CDR3 nucleotides read TGTGCCAGCAGCGTAGGGGGGAATTACTATGGCTACACCTTC. This codes for CASSVGGNYYGYTF. The genes are TRBV9 and TRBJ1-2; D is perhaps TRBD1 (5 bases). Germline CDR1 reads SGDLS; CDR2 reads YYNGEE. Trimming pared 0 bases from V and 3 bases from J, leaving 9 bases between. The CDR3 has 14 amino acids.

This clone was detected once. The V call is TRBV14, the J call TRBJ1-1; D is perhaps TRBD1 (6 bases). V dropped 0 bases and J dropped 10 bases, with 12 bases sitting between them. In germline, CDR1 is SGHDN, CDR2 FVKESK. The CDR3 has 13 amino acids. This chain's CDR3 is CASSQDMTGRAFF. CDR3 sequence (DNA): TGTGCCAGCAGCCAAGATATGACAGGTAGAGCTTTCTTT.

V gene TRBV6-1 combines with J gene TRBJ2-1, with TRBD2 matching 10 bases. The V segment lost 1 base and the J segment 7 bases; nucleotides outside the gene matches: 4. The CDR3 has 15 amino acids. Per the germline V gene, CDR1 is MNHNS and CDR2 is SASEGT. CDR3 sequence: CASSEVGLAVNEQFF. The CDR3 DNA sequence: TGTGCCAGCAGTGAAGTAGGACTAGCGGTGAATGAGCAGTTCTTC.

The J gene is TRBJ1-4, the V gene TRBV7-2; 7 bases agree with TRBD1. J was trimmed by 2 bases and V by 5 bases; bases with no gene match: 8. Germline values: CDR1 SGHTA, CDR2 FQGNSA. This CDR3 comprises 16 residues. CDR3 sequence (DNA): TGTGCCAGCAGCGTCACTACAGGGGCTACTAATGAAAAACTGTTTTTT. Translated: CASSVTTGATNEKLFF.

The CDR3 loop is CSVRILGGHITDTQYF. As DNA, the CDR3 is TGCAGCGTTCGGATACTCGGGGGACATATCACAGATACGCAGTATTTT. The rearrangement uses TRBV29-1 and TRBJ2-3; tentatively, D is TRBD1 or TRBD2 (6 bases each). The CDR3 totals 16 residues. Germline loops: CDR1 SQVTM, CDR2 ANQGSEA. V lost 5 bases to trimming and J lost 2 bases, with 20 bases between them.

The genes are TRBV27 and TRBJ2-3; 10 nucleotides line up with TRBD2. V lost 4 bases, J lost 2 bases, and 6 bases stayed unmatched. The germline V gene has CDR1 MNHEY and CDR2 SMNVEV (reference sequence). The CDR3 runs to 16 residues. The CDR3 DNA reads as TGTGCCAGCAGTTCCAGCGGGGGGGACTACACAGATACGCAGTATTTT. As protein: CASSSSGGDYTDTQYF.

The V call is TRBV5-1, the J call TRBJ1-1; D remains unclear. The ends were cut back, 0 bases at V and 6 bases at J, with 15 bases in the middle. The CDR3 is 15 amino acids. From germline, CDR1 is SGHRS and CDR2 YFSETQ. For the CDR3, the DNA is TGCGCCAGCAGCTTGGTGGGGAAGGGAGGTTCTGAAGCTTTCTTT. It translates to CASSLVGKGGSEAFF.

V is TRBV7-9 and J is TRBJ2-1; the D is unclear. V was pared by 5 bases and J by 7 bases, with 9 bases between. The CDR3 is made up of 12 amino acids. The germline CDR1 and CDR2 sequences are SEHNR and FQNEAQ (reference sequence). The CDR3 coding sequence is TGTGCCAGCAGCACTTCCAGGAATGAGCAGTTCTTC. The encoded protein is CASSTSRNEQFF.

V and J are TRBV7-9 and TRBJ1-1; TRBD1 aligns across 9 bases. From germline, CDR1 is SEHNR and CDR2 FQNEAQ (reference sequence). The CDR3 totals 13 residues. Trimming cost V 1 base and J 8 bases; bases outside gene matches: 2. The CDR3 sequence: CASSLGGQGEAFF. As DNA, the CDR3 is TGTGCCAGCAGCTTAGGTGGACAGGGGGAAGCTTTCTTT.

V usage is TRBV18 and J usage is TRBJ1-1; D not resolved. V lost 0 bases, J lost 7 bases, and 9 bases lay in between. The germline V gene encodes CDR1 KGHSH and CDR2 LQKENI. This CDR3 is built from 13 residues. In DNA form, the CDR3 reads TGTGCCAGCTCACCACCCTCCACGCATGAAGCTTTCTTT. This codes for CASSPPSTHEAFF.

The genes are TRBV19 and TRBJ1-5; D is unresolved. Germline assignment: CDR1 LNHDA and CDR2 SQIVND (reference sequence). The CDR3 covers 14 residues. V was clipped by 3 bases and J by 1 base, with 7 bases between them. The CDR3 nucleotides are TGTGCCAGTAGTATTAGGGAAAGCAATCAGCCCCAGCATTTT. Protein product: CASSIRESNQPQHF.

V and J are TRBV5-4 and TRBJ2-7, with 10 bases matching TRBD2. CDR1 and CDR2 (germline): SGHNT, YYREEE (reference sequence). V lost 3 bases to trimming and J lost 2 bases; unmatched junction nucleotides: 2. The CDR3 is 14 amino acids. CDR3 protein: CASSSSGGAYEQYF. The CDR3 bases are TGTGCCAGCAGCTCCAGCGGGGGGGCCTACGAGCAGTACTTC.

CDR3 nucleotide sequence: TGCGCCAGCAGCCAACTAGCGGGGGGCCCCTACGAGCAGTACTTC. Translating gives CASSQLAGGPYEQYF. The chain is built from TRBV4-1 and TRBJ2-7, with 11 bases that match TRBD2. Germline lookup yields CDR1 MGHRA and CDR2 YSYEKL. The trim removed 2 bases at V and 2 bases at J, leaving 2 bases unmatched. This CDR3 has 15 residues.

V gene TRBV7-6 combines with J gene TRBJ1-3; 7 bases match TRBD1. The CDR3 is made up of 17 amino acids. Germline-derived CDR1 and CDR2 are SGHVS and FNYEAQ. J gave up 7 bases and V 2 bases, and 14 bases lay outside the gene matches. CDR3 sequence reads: CASSLRAGGPLANTIYF. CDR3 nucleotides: TGTGCCAGCAGCTTACGGGCAGGGGGTCCTCTGGCTAACACCATATATTTT.

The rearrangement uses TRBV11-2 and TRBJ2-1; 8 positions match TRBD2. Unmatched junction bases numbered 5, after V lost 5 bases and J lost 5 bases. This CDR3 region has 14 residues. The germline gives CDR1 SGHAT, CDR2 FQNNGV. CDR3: CASSMTSENNEQFF. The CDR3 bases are TGTGCCAGCAGCATGACTAGCGAAAACAATGAGCAGTTCTTC.

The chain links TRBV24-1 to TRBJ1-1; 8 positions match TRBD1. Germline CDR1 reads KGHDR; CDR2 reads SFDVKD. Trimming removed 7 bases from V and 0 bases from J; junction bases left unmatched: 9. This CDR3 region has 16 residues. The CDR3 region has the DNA TGTGCCACCAGAGCCGGGACAGGAGAACTGAACACTGAAGCTTTCTTT. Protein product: CATRAGTGELNTEAFF.

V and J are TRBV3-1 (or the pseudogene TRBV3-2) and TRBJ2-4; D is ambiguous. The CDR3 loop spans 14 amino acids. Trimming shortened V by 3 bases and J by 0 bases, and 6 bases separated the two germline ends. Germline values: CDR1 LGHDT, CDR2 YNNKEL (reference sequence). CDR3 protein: CASSQELAKNIQYF. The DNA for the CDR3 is TGTGCCAGCAGCCAGGAACTAGCCAAAAACATTCAGTACTTC.

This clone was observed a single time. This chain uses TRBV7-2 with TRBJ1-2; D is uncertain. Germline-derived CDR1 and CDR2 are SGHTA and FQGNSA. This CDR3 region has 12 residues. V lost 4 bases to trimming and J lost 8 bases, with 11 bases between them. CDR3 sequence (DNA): TGTGCCAGCAGCTCCCTGGGGAGGGGCTACACCTTC. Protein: CASSSLGRGYTF.

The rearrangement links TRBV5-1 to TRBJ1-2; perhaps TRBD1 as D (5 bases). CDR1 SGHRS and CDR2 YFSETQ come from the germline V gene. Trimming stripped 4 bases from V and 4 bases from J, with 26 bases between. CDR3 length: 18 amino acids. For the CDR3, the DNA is TGCGCCAGCAGCGGGCACCCTGAATCCGGGACCCCTTTCTATGGCTACACCTTC. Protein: CASSGHPESGTPFYGYTF.

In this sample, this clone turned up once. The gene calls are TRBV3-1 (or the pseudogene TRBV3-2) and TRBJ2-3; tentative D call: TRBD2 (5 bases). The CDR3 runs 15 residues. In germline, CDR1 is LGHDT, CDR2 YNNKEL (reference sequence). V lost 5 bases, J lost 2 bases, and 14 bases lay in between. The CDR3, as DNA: TGTGCCAGCAGCGAGTCATTAGCGCTCACAGATACGCAGTATTTT. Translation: CASSESLALTDTQYF.

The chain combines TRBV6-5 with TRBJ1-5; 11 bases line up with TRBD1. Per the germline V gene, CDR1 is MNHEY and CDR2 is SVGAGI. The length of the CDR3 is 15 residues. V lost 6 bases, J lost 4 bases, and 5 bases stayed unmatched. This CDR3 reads CASSRTGGPNQPQHF. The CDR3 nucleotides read TGTGCCAGCAGCAGGACAGGGGGCCCTAATCAGCCCCAGCATTTT.

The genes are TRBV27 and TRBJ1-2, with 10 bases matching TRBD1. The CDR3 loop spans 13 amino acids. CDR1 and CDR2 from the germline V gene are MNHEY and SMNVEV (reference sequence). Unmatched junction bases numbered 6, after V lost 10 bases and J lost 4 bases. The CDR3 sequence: CATRGQGTYGYTF. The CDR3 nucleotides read TGTGCCACCAGGGGACAGGGGACCTATGGCTACACCTTC.

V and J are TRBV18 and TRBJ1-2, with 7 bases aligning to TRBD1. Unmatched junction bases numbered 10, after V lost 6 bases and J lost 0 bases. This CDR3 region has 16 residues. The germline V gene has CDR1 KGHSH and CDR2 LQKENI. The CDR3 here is CASSLEQGLTNYGYTF. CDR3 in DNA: TGTGCCAGCTCTCTGGAACAGGGGCTTACTAACTATGGCTACACCTTC. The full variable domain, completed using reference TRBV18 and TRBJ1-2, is NAGVMQNPRHLVRRRGQEARLRCSPMKGHSHVYWYRQLPEEGLKFMVYLQKENIIDESGMPKERFSAEFPKEGPSILRIQQVVRGDSAAYFCASSLEQGLTNYGYTFGSGTRLTVV.

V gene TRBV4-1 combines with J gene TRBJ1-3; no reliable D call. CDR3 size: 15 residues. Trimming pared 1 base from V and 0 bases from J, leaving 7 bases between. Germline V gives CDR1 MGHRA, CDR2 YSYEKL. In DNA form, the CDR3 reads TGCGCCAGCAGCCAAGTGGCAGTCTCTGGAAACACCATATATTTT. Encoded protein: CASSQVAVSGNTIYF.

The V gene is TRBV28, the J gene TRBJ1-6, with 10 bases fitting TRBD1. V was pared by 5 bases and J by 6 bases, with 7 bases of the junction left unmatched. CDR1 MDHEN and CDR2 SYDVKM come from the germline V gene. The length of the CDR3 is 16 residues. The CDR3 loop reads CASSQLGQGFNSPLHF. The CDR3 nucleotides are TGTGCCAGCAGTCAACTGGGACAGGGGTTTAATTCACCCCTCCACTTT.

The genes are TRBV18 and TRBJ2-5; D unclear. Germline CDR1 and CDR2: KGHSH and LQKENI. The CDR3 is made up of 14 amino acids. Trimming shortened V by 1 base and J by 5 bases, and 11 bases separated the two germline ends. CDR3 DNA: TGTGCCAGCTCACCACACAGTTTCAGCGAGACCCAGTACTTC. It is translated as CASSPHSFSETQYF.

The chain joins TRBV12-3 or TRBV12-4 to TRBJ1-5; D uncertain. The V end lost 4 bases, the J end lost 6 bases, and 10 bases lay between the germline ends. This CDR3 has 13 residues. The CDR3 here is CASSWRAGQPQHF. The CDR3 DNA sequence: TGTGCCAGCAGTTGGCGCGCGGGTCAGCCCCAGCATTTT.